Below, 30 T cell receptor beta chains from the same sample are listed, as sequenced in a study of T cell repertoires in cytomegalovirus infection. No antigens are known for them. TCRdb re-derived calls from the reads in MiXCR, one entry per CDR3 protein. The repertoire holds 550,000 to 850,000 distinct CDR3 sequences, with roughly 33% as singletons. Sequencing was performed on cultured PBMCs, taken from culture after CMV antigen stimulation. These receptor sequences come from a human donor in good health (CMV status not recorded). Some clones in this sample may be carry-over from other donors' samples.

Written as DNA, the CDR3 is TGTGCCAGCAGTGAGACAGGGTATCAGCCCCAGCATTTT. Amino acids: CASSETGYQPQHF. The V and J genes are TRBV6-1 and TRBJ1-5, with 7 positions matching TRBD1. CDR3 length equals 13 residues. Per germline, CDR1 MNHNS and CDR2 SASEGT. The trim removed 3 bases at V and 5 bases at J, leaving 1 base unmatched.

The chain uses TRBV10-3 and TRBJ2-7; unclear D gene. There are 14 residues in the CDR3. CDR1 and CDR2 from the germline V gene are ENHRY and SYGVKD. The ends were cut back, 10 bases at V and 2 bases at J, with 18 bases in the middle. The CDR3 nucleotides are TGTGCCACCGCGACCCCGACACTTCCCTACGAGCAGTACTTC. This sequence encodes CATATPTLPYEQYF.

The rearrangement links TRBV20-1 to TRBJ1-2, with a tentative D call TRBD1 (5 bases). V was clipped by 2 bases and J by 3 bases, with 16 bases between them. Germline CDR1 reads DFQATT; CDR2 reads SNEGSKA (reference sequence). This CDR3 is built from 15 residues. The CDR3 region is CSARTQGRSYYGYTF. CDR3 bases: TGCAGTGCTAGAACGCAGGGACGATCTTACTATGGCTACACCTTC.

V is TRBV30 and J is TRBJ2-1, with D possibly matching TRBD2 (6 bases). The CDR3 is made up of 17 amino acids. V lost 1 base and J 7 bases, leaving 23 bases between the germline ends. CDR1 and CDR2 (germline): GTSNPN, SVGIG (reference sequence). The CDR3 protein is CAWSARREAVLINEQFF. The CDR3 coding sequence is TGTGCCTGGAGTGCTCGGAGGGAAGCAGTTCTTATTAATGAGCAGTTCTTC.

This clonotype was found many times. V and J are TRBV7-2 and TRBJ2-3; D call uncertain. The V end was cut by 5 bases, the J end by 2 bases, with 14 bases between. The CDR3 covers 15 residues. The germline gives CDR1 SGHTA, CDR2 FQGNSA. The CDR3 DNA reads as TGTGCCAGCAGCCCCAACCGGGCGGCCACAGATACGCAGTATTTT. Translation gives CASSPNRAATDTQYF.

This clonotype has ten or more counts. The CDR3 loop reads CASSTRQGAFPFEQFF. The CDR3 DNA is TGTGCCAGCAGCACCCGACAGGGGGCTTTTCCGTTCGAGCAGTTCTTC. The V gene is TRBV7-6, the J gene TRBJ2-1; 10 bases line up with TRBD1. Germline V gene sequence: CDR1 SGHVS, CDR2 FNYEAQ. J gave up 10 bases and V 5 bases, and 14 bases lay outside the gene matches. CDR3 length: 16 amino acids.

This chain connects TRBV6-1 to TRBJ1-5; no definite D call. V was clipped by 8 bases and J by 7 bases, with 12 bases between them. Per germline, CDR1 MNHNS and CDR2 SASEGT. CDR3 length: 12 amino acids. The CDR3 bases are TGTGCCAGCGCCCCTAGGAAACAGCCCCAGCATTTT. Its translation: CASAPRKQPQHF.

This clonotype has a handful of counts. V is TRBV6-6 and J is TRBJ2-1; 8 nucleotides align to TRBD2. Per germline, CDR1 MNHNY and CDR2 SVGAGI (reference sequence). Trimming took 8 bases from V and 7 from J; bases not matched to a gene: 7. The CDR3 runs to 13 residues. DNA of the CDR3: TGTGCCAGCGGGCGGGCTAGCGGGAATGAGCAGTTCTTC. The encoded protein is CASGRASGNEQFF.

V and J are TRBV6-6 and TRBJ1-1; D remains unclear. CDR3 length: 15 amino acids. Trimming stripped 2 bases from V and 0 bases from J, with 10 bases between. Germline CDR1 and CDR2: MNHNY and SVGAGI (reference sequence). The CDR3: CASSYLVAVNTEAFF. The DNA for the CDR3 is TGTGCCAGCAGTTACCTGGTGGCGGTGAACACTGAAGCTTTCTTT.

CDR3 sequence (DNA): TGTGCCAGCAGCCAAGATGTGGGAGAAACCTCCTACAATGAGCAGTTCTTC. Protein sequence: CASSQDVGETSYNEQFF. The chain recombines TRBV4-2 with TRBJ2-1; the D gene is possibly TRBD2 (5 bases). Per the germline V gene, CDR1 is LGHNA and CDR2 is YNFKEQ. The CDR3 loop spans 17 amino acids. With 0 bases removed from V and 0 bases from J, the gap between germline ends came to 12 bases.

The table lists this clonotype with a few counts. This sequence joins TRBV12-3 or TRBV12-4 and TRBJ2-2; 11 bases are shared with TRBD1. The trim removed 6 bases at V and 7 bases at J, leaving 10 bases unmatched. This CDR3 has 16 amino acids. The CDR3 protein is CASRPRTGGEVGELFF. As DNA, the CDR3 is TGTGCCAGCAGACCCCGGACAGGGGGCGAGGTCGGGGAGCTGTTTTTT.

The chain uses TRBV6-1 and TRBJ2-7, with 9 bases that match TRBD2. After removal of 8 bases from V and 6 bases from J, the junction contained 8 bases not matched to a gene. CDR3 length: 13 amino acids. Germline loops: CDR1 MNHNS, CDR2 SASEGT. The CDR3 nucleotides are TGTGCCAGCCGAGCTAGCGGGGATGGCGAGCAGTACTTC. Translated, it gives CASRASGDGEQYF.

This clonotype was seen just once. The CDR3 loop is CASKERGGLGETQYF. The CDR3 DNA sequence: TGTGCCAGCAAGGAGCGTGGGGGGCTGGGAGAGACCCAGTACTTC. The chain is built from TRBV6-2 or TRBV6-3 and TRBJ2-5, with D possibly called TRBD1 or TRBD2 (6 bases each). The CDR3 is 15 residues long. Germline V gives CDR1 MNHEY, CDR2 SVGEGT. The V and J ends lost 7 bases and 4 bases respectively, with 19 bases between them.

Ten or more counts support this clonotype. V and J are TRBV7-8 and TRBJ2-5, with D perhaps matching TRBD1 or TRBD2 (5 bases each). This CDR3 has 15 amino acids. Per germline, CDR1 SGHVS and CDR2 FQNEAQ. V was shortened by 8 bases and J by 4 bases, with 20 bases between the two germline ends. The CDR3 coding sequence is TGTGCCAGCTCTTTCGGATCCGGGACCTTAGAGACCCAGTACTTC. Translated, it gives CASSFGSGTLETQYF.

Only a few counts were recorded for this clonotype. The chain is built from TRBV7-9 and TRBJ2-1; 9 bases line up with TRBD2. After removal of 2 bases from V and 5 bases from J, the junction contained 4 bases not matched to a gene. CDR1 and CDR2 from the germline V gene are SEHNR and FQNEAQ (reference sequence). The CDR3 runs to 15 residues. CDR3 nucleotides: TGTGCCAGCAGCTTATCAGGACTAGCGAACAATGAGCAGTTCTTC. Translated, it gives CASSLSGLANNEQFF.

This clonotype was observed a few times. This chain joins TRBV7-9 and TRBJ2-1; 8 bases are a match to TRBD1. The CDR3 has 15 amino acids. Germline lookup yields CDR1 SEHNR and CDR2 FQNEAQ (reference sequence). The junction had 13 bases not matched to a gene; V was cut back by 0 bases and J by 15 bases. The CDR3 DNA follows: TGTGCCAGCAGCTTAGCGGAGACAGGGGTACGGGTCTTGTTCTTC. Amino acids: CASSLAETGVRVLFF. The variable domain in full, with the rest retrieved from reference TRBV7-9 and TRBJ2-1, is DTGVSQNPRHKITKRGQNVTFRCDPISEHNRLYWYRQTLGQGPEFLTYFQNEAQLEKSRLLSDRFSAERPKGSFSTLEIQRTEQGDSAMYLCASSLAETGVRVLFFGPGTRLTVL.

This clonotype has a handful of counts. V gene TRBV18 combines with J gene TRBJ1-2; D is ambiguous. The CDR3 extends over 13 amino acids. The ends were cut back, 3 bases at V and 5 bases at J, with 10 bases in the middle. Germline V lookup: CDR1 KGHSH, CDR2 LQKENI. CDR3 sequence (DNA): TGTGCCAGCTCACCGACCGAGACTTATGGCTACACCTTC. It specifies CASSPTETYGYTF.

The chain has TRBV5-6 and TRBJ1-4, with D tentatively TRBD1 (5 bases). The CDR3 totals 14 residues. Trimming stripped 1 base from V and 8 bases from J, with 12 bases between. CDR1 SGHDT and CDR2 YYEEEE come from the germline V gene. This chain's CDR3 is CASSLLGRREKLFF. The DNA of the CDR3 is TGTGCCAGCAGCTTGTTGGGGCGCCGGGAAAAACTGTTTTTT.

J is TRBJ2-1 and V is TRBV29-1; TRBD2 matches 12 bases. Germline loops: CDR1 SQVTM, CDR2 ANQGSEA. The CDR3 runs 12 residues. Trimming took 6 bases from V and 9 from J; bases not matched to a gene: 3. The CDR3 loop is CSVSTSGGEQFF. CDR3 bases: TGCAGCGTCTCGACTAGCGGGGGTGAGCAGTTCTTC.

This clonotype was found many times. V is TRBV6-1 and J is TRBJ1-4; the D gene is possibly TRBD1 (5 bases). V lost 7 bases, J lost 8 bases, and 17 bases lay in between. Germline V gene data show CDR1 as MNHNS and CDR2 as SASEGT. The CDR3 covers 14 residues. The CDR3 loop reads CASTLQVDREKLFF. CDR3 DNA: TGTGCCAGCACCCTACAGGTGGATAGAGAAAAACTGTTTTTT.

This clonotype was seen ten or more times. This sequence joins TRBV19 and TRBJ2-5; tentatively, D is TRBD2 (6 bases). This CDR3 comprises 13 residues. The V gene lost 5 bases and the J gene lost 5 bases, with 12 bases spanning the gap. CDR1 is LNHDA and CDR2 is SQIVND in the germline V gene (reference sequence). The CDR3 nucleotides are TGTGCCAGTAGTCTGACTAGTTGGGAGACCCAGTACTTC. Translation gives CASSLTSWETQYF.

This clonotype was observed a handful of times. The chain links TRBV4-3 to TRBJ2-7; D gene uncertain. The germline CDR1 and CDR2 sequences are LGHNA and YSLEER. The CDR3 is 16 residues long. Trimming removed 1 base at V and 4 bases at J, with 17 bases between. The CDR3 here is CASSQGIGSKTYEQYF. CDR3 DNA: TGCGCCAGCAGCCAAGGGATAGGCTCCAAAACATACGAGCAGTACTTC.

V gene TRBV5-1 combines with J gene TRBJ2-7, with D possibly TRBD2 on 5 matching bases. V was shortened by 1 base and J by 3 bases, with 14 bases between the two germline ends. Germline CDR1 SGHRS, CDR2 YFSETQ. The CDR3 consists of 15 residues. The CDR3, as DNA: TGCGCCAGCAGCTTGTCAAGCGGCTTAGGCTACGAGCAGTACTTC. Its protein product is CASSLSSGLGYEQYF.

The chain uses TRBV7-2 and TRBJ2-3, with 9 bases fitting TRBD2. The trim removed 3 bases at V and 4 bases at J, leaving 8 bases unmatched. The CDR3 length is 16 residues. Germline V gene sequence: CDR1 SGHTA, CDR2 FQGNSA. CDR3 in DNA: TGTGCCAGCAGCTTTGGGCCTAGCGGGGCGGCAGATACGCAGTATTTT. Protein: CASSFGPSGAADTQYF.

A single count supports this clonotype. V gene TRBV3-1 combines with J gene TRBJ1-1; unclear D gene. V was trimmed by 4 bases and J by 6 bases, leaving 15 bases between them. The CDR3 has 14 residues. In germline, CDR1 is LGHDT, CDR2 YNNKEL (reference sequence). For the CDR3, the DNA is TGTGCCAGCAGCCCCCGTAGAGTGGGCGCTGAAGCTTTCTTT. It is translated as CASSPRRVGAEAFF.

J is TRBJ2-1 and V is TRBV12-3 or TRBV12-4; TRBD2 might be the D (6 bases). V was shortened by 5 bases and J by 4 bases, with 9 bases between the two germline ends. This CDR3 contains 13 residues. CDR3 sequence reads: CASSQSGYNEQFF. Written as DNA, the CDR3 is TGTGCCAGCAGTCAAAGCGGGTACAATGAGCAGTTCTTC.

This clonotype was found once. In DNA, the CDR3 is TGCAGTGCCCCAGCGGGAGTGGCAGATACGCAGTATTTT. Protein product: CSAPAGVADTQYF. The chain employs TRBV20-1 and TRBJ2-3; 8 nucleotides agree with TRBD2. CDR1 and CDR2 from the germline V gene are DFQATT and SNEGSKA (reference sequence). The CDR3 runs 13 residues. V trimming: 6 bases; J trimming: 4 bases; junction bases outside the gene matches: 6.

The rearrangement links TRBV15 to TRBJ2-1; tentatively, D is TRBD1 (5 bases). V was pared by 0 bases and J by 5 bases, with 11 bases between. Germline values: CDR1 LNHNV, CDR2 YYDKDF (reference sequence). This CDR3 spans 15 amino acids. The CDR3 here is CATSRDLTANNEQFF. In DNA, the CDR3 is TGTGCCACCAGCAGAGATCTGACAGCCAACAATGAGCAGTTCTTC.

The rearrangement joins TRBV4-1 to TRBJ2-1; 13 nucleotides line up with TRBD2. V shed 4 bases, J shed 7 bases, and the junction held 4 bases outside the gene matches. CDR3 length equals 15 residues. Per the germline V gene, CDR1 is MGHRA and CDR2 is YSYEKL. CDR3 amino acids: CASSPGLAGENEQFF. CDR3 bases: TGCGCCAGCAGCCCCGGACTAGCGGGGGAGAATGAGCAGTTCTTC.

The chain employs TRBV7-8 and TRBJ2-3; D assignment may be TRBD1 or TRBD2 (5 bases each). The germline CDR1 and CDR2 sequences are SGHVS and FQNEAQ. V was pared by 1 base and J by 2 bases, with 13 bases between. This CDR3 is built from 16 residues. The CDR3 coding sequence is TGTGCCAGCAGCTTAGTTGGGGGATTGTACACAGATACGCAGTATTTT. Amino acid sequence: CASSLVGGLYTDTQYF.